Listed here are 27 T cell receptor beta chains from one sample, sequenced in a study of PD-1 blockade in classical Hodgkin lymphoma. Assay: immunoSEQ multiplex PCR; the TCRdb copy retains only in-frame clones and omits some. The sample holds some 60,000 clones; around nine tenths are singletons and the top ten take around 8.9%. Each patient's relapse followed autologous stem cell transplantation, and brentuximab vedotin exposure varied. The sample was peripheral blood mononuclear cells (PBMCs), taken at baseline. The receptor source for this set is a human donor with classical Hodgkin lymphoma.

The chain couples TRBV27 to TRBJ2-1; maybe TRBD1 (6 bases). Germline CDR1 and CDR2: MNHEY and SMNVEV (reference sequence). Trimming pared 8 bases from V and 8 bases from J, leaving 25 bases between. The CDR3 is 16 amino acids. DNA of the CDR3: TGTGCCAGCCAGGGGCCCTACGGGACCCAGATGTATGAGCAGTTCTTC. Amino acids: CASQGPYGTQMYEQFF.

The chain links TRBV11-2 to TRBJ2-1; 9 positions match TRBD2. The CDR3 is made up of 17 amino acids. The V and J ends lost 1 base and 7 bases, in that order; junction bases with no gene match: 11. CDR1 SGHAT and CDR2 FQNNGV come from the germline V gene. The CDR3 bases are TGTGCCAGCAGCTTAGTGTTCGGAGCGGGAGGCGGGAATGAGCAGTTCTTC. It is translated as CASSLVFGAGGGNEQFF. The full variable domain, completed using reference TRBV11-2 and TRBJ2-1, is EAGVAQSPRYKIIEKRQSVAFWCNPISGHATLYWYQQILGQGPKLLIQFQNNGVVDDSQLPKDRFSAERLKGVDSTLKIQPAKLEDSAVYLCASSLVFGAGGGNEQFFGPGTRLTVL.

This clone was counted a single time. This chain uses TRBV18 with TRBJ2-7; 7 bases are shared with TRBD2. V shed 3 bases and J 4 bases; nucleotides not matched to a gene: 9. This CDR3 comprises 15 residues. Germline-derived CDR1 and CDR2 are KGHSH and LQKENI. This CDR3 is CASSPGLSKLYEQYF. DNA of the CDR3: TGTGCCAGCTCACCGGGACTATCTAAATTGTACGAGCAGTACTTC.

This clone appeared once. The genes are TRBV5-1 and TRBJ1-5, with D perhaps matching TRBD1 (5 bases). The CDR3 sequence is 14 residues long. Germline CDR1 SGHRS, CDR2 YFSETQ. Between the trimmed V and J ends, which lost 0 bases and 6 bases, there was a span of 10 bases. DNA of the CDR3: TGCGCCAGCAGCTTGGAAGTGGGGCGTCAGCCCCAGCATTTT. This sequence encodes CASSLEVGRQPQHF.

The rearrangement links TRBV2 to TRBJ1-1; 7 nucleotides match TRBD1. After removal of 6 bases from V and 6 bases from J, the junction contained 7 bases not matched to a gene. Germline V gene sequence: CDR1 SNHLY, CDR2 FYNNEI. This CDR3 is 13 amino acids long. The CDR3 spells CASRRDRDSEAFF. In DNA, the CDR3 is TGTGCCAGCAGGAGAGACAGGGACTCTGAAGCTTTCTTT.

The CDR3 reads CASSAGKMNTEAFF. The DNA of the CDR3 is TGTGCCAGCAGTGCAGGGAAGATGAACACTGAAGCTTTCTTT. V is TRBV28 and J is TRBJ1-1; D may be TRBD1 (5 bases). The germline V and J ends were trimmed by 5 bases and 0 bases, with 10 bases remaining between them. The germline V gene encodes CDR1 MDHEN and CDR2 SYDVKM. This CDR3 comprises 14 residues.

The chain couples TRBV2 to TRBJ2-1; D is possibly TRBD2 (5 bases). The CDR3 extends over 11 amino acids. Germline V CDR1 and CDR2: SNHLY, FYNNEI. With 7 bases removed from V and 9 bases from J, the gap between germline ends came to 10 bases. The CDR3 is CASTTGFEQFF. The CDR3 bases are TGTGCCAGCACAACGGGATTTGAGCAGTTCTTC.

The rearrangement joins TRBV7-6 to TRBJ1-3; unclear D gene. The V end lost 5 bases, the J end lost 2 bases, and 13 bases lay between the germline ends. The CDR3 contains 15 residues. Looked up from germline, CDR1 is SGHVS and CDR2 is FNYEAQ. CDR3 amino acids: CASSPRAGAGNTIYF. The CDR3 region has the DNA TGTGCCAGCAGCCCTAGGGCGGGTGCTGGAAACACCATATATTTT.

This chain joins TRBV28 and TRBJ1-6; 10 bases line up with TRBD1. Looked up from germline, CDR1 is MDHEN and CDR2 is SYDVKM. Trimming removed 6 bases from V and 8 bases from J; junction bases left unmatched: 7. There are 15 residues in the CDR3. The CDR3 here is CASRHSGTGDSPLHF. Written as DNA, the CDR3 is TGTGCCAGCAGGCACTCCGGGACAGGGGATTCACCCCTCCACTTT.

The gene calls are TRBV30 and TRBJ2-4, with a tentative D call TRBD2 (6 bases). V was shortened by 1 base and J by 2 bases, with 15 bases between the two germline ends. This CDR3 has 16 amino acids. Germline V gene lookup returns CDR1 GTSNPN and CDR2 SVGIG (reference sequence). The CDR3 here is CAWSGGGGGPKNIQYF. The CDR3 DNA is TGTGCCTGGAGTGGGGGCGGAGGAGGGCCCAAAAACATTCAGTACTTC.

The gene calls are TRBV19 and TRBJ2-1, with D unclear. This CDR3 spans 13 amino acids. V lost 1 base and J 4 bases, leaving 5 bases between the germline ends. Germline values: CDR1 LNHDA, CDR2 SQIVND (reference sequence). The CDR3 coding sequence is TGTGCCAGTAGTATAGGCGTATACAATGAGCAGTTCTTC. It is translated as CASSIGVYNEQFF.

The CDR3 region is CASSLRWDGTGELFF. DNA of the CDR3: TGTGCCAGCAGCTTAAGATGGGATGGCACCGGGGAGCTGTTTTTT. The chain employs TRBV7-3 and TRBJ2-2; D is uncertain. Trimming left V 1 base short and J 4 bases short, with 10 bases between. CDR3 length: 15 amino acids. Germline values: CDR1 SGHTA, CDR2 FQGTGA.

The J gene is TRBJ2-7, the V gene TRBV27; D perhaps matches TRBD2 (5 bases). V was pared by 2 bases and J by 7 bases, with 18 bases between. CDR1 is MNHEY and CDR2 is SMNVEV in the germline V gene (reference sequence). The CDR3 runs to 15 residues. CDR3 bases: TGTGCCAGCAGTTTAGCTAGCAGCAAATCTTTGGAGCAGTACTTC. This sequence encodes CASSLASSKSLEQYF.

The chain uses TRBV11-2 and TRBJ1-1; the match to TRBD1 covers 8 bases. V lost 1 base and J lost 6; bases outside the gene matches: 4. The CDR3 loop spans 14 amino acids. Germline CDR1 and CDR2: SGHAT and FQNNGV. CDR3 loop: CASSLGRGLAEAFF. As DNA, the CDR3 is TGTGCCAGCAGCTTAGGCAGGGGGCTTGCTGAAGCTTTCTTT.

The chain recombines TRBV19 with TRBJ2-1; D is unclear. Germline loops: CDR1 LNHDA, CDR2 SQIVND (reference sequence). Trimming pared 3 bases from V and 6 bases from J, leaving 6 bases between. The CDR3 spans 12 residues. The CDR3 DNA reads TGTGCCAGTAGTATCAAGGTCAATGAGCAGTTCTTC. This codes for CASSIKVNEQFF.

The rearrangement uses TRBV4-1 and TRBJ2-3, with a weak D call TRBD1 (5 bases). Germline CDR1 MGHRA, CDR2 YSYEKL. The CDR3 loop spans 13 amino acids. V gave up 0 bases and J gave up 10 bases, with 11 bases separating them. Here the CDR3 reads CASSQDLGAPQYF. The CDR3 DNA reads TGCGCCAGCAGCCAAGATCTTGGGGCCCCGCAGTATTTT.

This clone was observed once. The chain recombines TRBV2 with TRBJ2-7; a weak D match, TRBD2 (7 bases). Germline-derived CDR1 and CDR2 are SNHLY and FYNNEI. The CDR3 sequence is 15 residues long. V gave up 5 bases and J gave up 3 bases, with 17 bases separating them. In DNA, the CDR3 is TGTGCCAGCAGTCTTCGGGGGGCGAGTAACTACGAGCAGTACTTC. Amino acids: CASSLRGASNYEQYF.

The rearrangement joins TRBV28 to TRBJ2-7, with 10 nucleotides matching TRBD1. The CDR3 totals 14 residues. Germline assignment: CDR1 MDHEN and CDR2 SYDVKM. After removal of 7 bases from V and 2 bases from J, the junction contained 5 bases not matched to a gene. CDR3 region: CASTPGTGAYEQYF. The CDR3 nucleotides are TGTGCCAGCACTCCCGGGACAGGGGCCTACGAGCAGTACTTC. Filled out from reference TRBV28 and TRBJ2-7, the complete variable domain reads DVKVTQSSRYLVKRTGEKVFLECVQDMDHENMFWYRQDPGLGLRLIYFSYDVKMKEKGDIPEGYSVSREKKERFSLILESASTNQTSMYLCASTPGTGAYEQYFGPGTRLTVT.

The DNA for the CDR3 is TGCAGCGTTGAAGGGCGGTTCCAAGAGACCCAGTACTTC. This encodes CSVEGRFQETQYF. The rearrangement links TRBV29-1 to TRBJ2-5, with D uncertain. The germline V and J ends were trimmed by 1 base and 1 base, with 7 bases remaining between them. The CDR3 is 13 amino acids. Germline lookup yields CDR1 SQVTM and CDR2 ANQGSEA.

The J gene is TRBJ2-1, the V gene TRBV5-1; tentative D call: TRBD2 (5 bases). Germline-derived CDR1 and CDR2 are SGHRS and YFSETQ. This CDR3 region has 16 residues. Deletions cut 0 bases from V and 9 bases from J, with 19 bases between. The CDR3 protein is CASSLAVRAESGEQFF. The CDR3 DNA reads as TGCGCCAGCAGCTTGGCCGTTAGGGCGGAGAGCGGTGAGCAGTTCTTC. Combining the CDR3 with reference TRBV5-1 and TRBJ2-1 gives the whole variable domain KAGVTQTPRYLIKTRGQQVTLSCSPISGHRSVSWYQQTPGQGLQFLFEYFSETQRNKGNFPGRFSGRQFSNSRSEMNVSTLELGDSALYLCASSLAVRAESGEQFFGPGTRLTVL.

This chain joins TRBV7-9 and TRBJ2-3; D is unclear. Trimming took 2 bases from V and 0 from J, leaving 6 bases between them. This CDR3 region has 14 residues. Germline lookup yields CDR1 SEHNR and CDR2 FQNEAQ (reference sequence). The CDR3 coding sequence is TGTGCCAGCAGCTTACCCCTAAGCACAGATACGCAGTATTTT. This sequence encodes CASSLPLSTDTQYF.

The chain is built from TRBV2 and TRBJ2-7, with unresolved D. V was cut by 7 bases and J by 1 base, with 8 bases left in between. This CDR3 region has 12 residues. The germline gives CDR1 SNHLY, CDR2 FYNNEI. CDR3 sequence (DNA): TGTGCCAGCACTTCCAGTTCCTACGAGCAGTACTTC. It specifies CASTSSSYEQYF.

This clone was seen a handful of times. V is TRBV7-9 and J is TRBJ2-5; D unclear. This CDR3 comprises 10 residues. CDR1 is SEHNR, CDR2 FQNEAQ, per germline (reference sequence). V lost 3 bases, J lost 5 bases, and 1 base lay in between. The CDR3 spells CASSLETQYF. As DNA, the CDR3 is TGTGCCAGCAGCTTGGAGACCCAGTACTTC.

The chain has TRBV6-5 and TRBJ2-7; 8 bases are shared with TRBD1. The V and J ends lost 0 bases and 4 bases, in that order; junction bases with no gene match: 5. This CDR3 comprises 15 residues. Germline CDR1 reads MNHEY; CDR2 reads SVGAGI. The CDR3 is CASSYSGTGSYEQYF. CDR3 DNA sequence: TGTGCCAGCAGTTACTCAGGGACAGGATCTTACGAGCAGTACTTC.

This chain joins TRBV5-3 and TRBJ2-7; the match to TRBD1 covers 8 bases. TRBV5-3 qualifies as an ORF whose function is uncertain. Losses at the gene ends were 2 bases for V and 4 bases for J; bases not matched to a gene: 5. The CDR3 is 14 residues long. CDR3 coding DNA: TGTGCCAGAAGCTTCTGGGGACAGGCATACGAGCAGTACTTC. Translation gives CARSFWGQAYEQYF.

This rearrangement joins TRBV9 to TRBJ2-2; TRBD1 matches 7 bases. In germline, CDR1 is SGDLS, CDR2 YYNGEE. The CDR3 spans 16 residues. Trimming cost V 0 bases and J 6 bases; bases outside gene matches: 8. The CDR3, as DNA: TGTGCCAGCAGCGTAGAGGCAAGACAGGGACCCGGGGAGCTGTTTTTT. This translates into CASSVEARQGPGELFF.

The rearrangement joins TRBV19 to TRBJ1-2, with D tentatively TRBD1 (6 bases). Germline assignment: CDR1 LNHDA and CDR2 SQIVND (reference sequence). The CDR3 has 17 amino acids. The V gene lost 6 bases and the J gene lost 4 bases, with 24 bases spanning the gap. The CDR3 DNA reads TGTGCCAGTAGCCGATTTGCCCCATCAGGGGCGGGCTATGGCTACACCTTC. It yields the protein CASSRFAPSGAGYGYTF.